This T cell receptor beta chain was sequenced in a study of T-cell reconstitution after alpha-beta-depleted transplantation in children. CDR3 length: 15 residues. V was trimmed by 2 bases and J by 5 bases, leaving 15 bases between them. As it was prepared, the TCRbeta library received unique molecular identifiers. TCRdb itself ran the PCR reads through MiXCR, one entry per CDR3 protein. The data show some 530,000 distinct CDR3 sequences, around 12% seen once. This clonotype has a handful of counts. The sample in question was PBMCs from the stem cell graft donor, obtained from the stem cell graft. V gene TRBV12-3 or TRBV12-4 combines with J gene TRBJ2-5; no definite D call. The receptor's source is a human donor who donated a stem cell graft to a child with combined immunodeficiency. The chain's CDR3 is CASSLMGNRLETQYF. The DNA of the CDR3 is TGTGCCAGCAGTTTAATGGGCAACCGGTTGGAGACCCAGTACTTC.